The entry below gives a single TCR beta chain sequence along with its context. What it binds is unknown. Germline V CDR1 and CDR2: LNHDA, SQIVND (reference sequence). After removal of 4 bases from V and 4 bases from J, the junction contained 6 bases not matched to a gene. This CDR3 spans 15 amino acids. This sample was taken from a study of long-term antiretroviral therapy in people with HIV. The authors ran the immunoSEQ assay, v3.0, at survey level. Only in-frame clones appear in the TCRdb table, and some are missing; sequencing was by immunoSEQ multiplex PCR. In the table there are tens of thousands of clones, 85% to 90% of which are singletons. Participants who had HIV were, without exception, treated in the United States. Samples held 1-10 million cryopreserved PBMC, and DNA extraction followed. Points from the study as a whole: Transplant donor controls retained higher diversity, though diversity increased after ART.

Sequencing was performed on unsorted PBMCs, taken just over 2.6 years after starting antiretroviral therapy. V is TRBV19 and J is TRBJ1-2; TRBD1 agrees at 10 bases. This TCR came from a man between 35 and 55 years old with HIV. The DNA of the CDR3 is TGTGCCAGTAGTAAAGGGACAGGGGCCGTCTATGGCTACACCTTC. Protein sequence: CASSKGTGAVYGYTF.